The clone carrying this T cell receptor beta chain was observed a few times. These data are taken from a study of PD-1 blockade in classical Hodgkin lymphoma. CDR1 is SGHRS, CDR2 YFSETQ, per germline. The CDR3 totals 14 residues. Trimming took 3 bases from V and 10 from J, leaving 14 bases between them. Method: immunoSEQ multiplex PCR; TCRdb's copy keeps in-frame clones and lacks some. This sample has 20,000 to 25,000 clones, with about 70% found just once. The time point here: cycle 4 day 1 (C4D1), after more than 5 weeks of nivolumab. Relapses following autologous stem cell transplantation were seen in all patients, with brentuximab vedotin exposure varying. Using magnetic negative selection, the CD4+ T cells were separated out of thawed PBMCs.

The rearrangement uses TRBV5-1 and TRBJ1-6; tentatively, D is TRBD1 (5 bases). This clonotype originated in a human donor with classical Hodgkin lymphoma. The sequencing here drew on CD4+ T cells from blood, taken before the fourth cycle of nivolumab. The CDR3 is CASSSGWRDSPLHF. In DNA form, the CDR3 reads TGCGCCAGCAGCTCCGGGTGGAGGGACTCACCCCTCCACTTT.